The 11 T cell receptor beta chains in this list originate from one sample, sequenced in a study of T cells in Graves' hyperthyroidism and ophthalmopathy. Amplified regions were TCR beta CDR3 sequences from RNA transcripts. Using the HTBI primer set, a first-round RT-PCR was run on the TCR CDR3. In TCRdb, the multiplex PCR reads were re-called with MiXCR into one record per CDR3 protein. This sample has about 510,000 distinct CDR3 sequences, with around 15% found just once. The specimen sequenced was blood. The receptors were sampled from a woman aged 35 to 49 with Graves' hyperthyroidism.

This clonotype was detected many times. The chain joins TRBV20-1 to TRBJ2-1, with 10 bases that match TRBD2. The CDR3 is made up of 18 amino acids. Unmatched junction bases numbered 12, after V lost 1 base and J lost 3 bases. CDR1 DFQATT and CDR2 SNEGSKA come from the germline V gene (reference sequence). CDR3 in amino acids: CSARARTSGGLGYNEQFF. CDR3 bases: TGCAGTGCTAGAGCCAGGACTAGCGGAGGGTTGGGCTACAATGAGCAGTTCTTC.

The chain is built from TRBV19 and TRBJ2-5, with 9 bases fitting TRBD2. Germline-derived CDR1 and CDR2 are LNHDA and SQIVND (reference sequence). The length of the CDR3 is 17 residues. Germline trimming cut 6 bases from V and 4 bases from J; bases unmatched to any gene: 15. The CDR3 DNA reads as TGTGCCAGTAGCCCCTTGGCCGTAGCGGGAGCTCGAGAGACCCAGTACTTC. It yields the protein CASSPLAVAGARETQYF.

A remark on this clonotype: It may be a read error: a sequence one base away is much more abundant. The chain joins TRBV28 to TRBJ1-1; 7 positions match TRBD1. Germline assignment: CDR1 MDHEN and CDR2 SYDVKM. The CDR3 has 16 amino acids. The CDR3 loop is CASSLWQGGTNIEAFF. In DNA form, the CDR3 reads TGTGCCAGCAGTTTATGGCAGGGGGGTACGAACATTGAAGCTTTCTTT.

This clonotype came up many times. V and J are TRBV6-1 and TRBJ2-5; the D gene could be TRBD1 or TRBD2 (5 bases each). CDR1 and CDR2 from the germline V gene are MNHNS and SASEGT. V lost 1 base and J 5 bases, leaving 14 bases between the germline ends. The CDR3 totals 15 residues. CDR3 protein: CASSEVKGWGETQYF. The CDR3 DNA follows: TGTGCCAGCAGTGAAGTGAAAGGGTGGGGGGAGACCCAGTACTTC.

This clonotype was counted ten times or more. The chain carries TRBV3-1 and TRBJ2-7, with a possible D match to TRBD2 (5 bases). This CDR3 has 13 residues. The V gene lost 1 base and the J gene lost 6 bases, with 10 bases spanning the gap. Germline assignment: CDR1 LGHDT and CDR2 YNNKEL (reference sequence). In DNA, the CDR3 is TGTGCCAGCAGCCAAGCCAGCCGGGGCGAGCAGTACTTC. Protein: CASSQASRGEQYF.

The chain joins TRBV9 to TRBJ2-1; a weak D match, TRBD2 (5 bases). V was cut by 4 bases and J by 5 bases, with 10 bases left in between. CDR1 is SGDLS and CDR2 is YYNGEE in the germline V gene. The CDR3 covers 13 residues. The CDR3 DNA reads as TGTGCCAGCAGCCGGGATCGGGACAATGAGCAGTTCTTC. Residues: CASSRDRDNEQFF.

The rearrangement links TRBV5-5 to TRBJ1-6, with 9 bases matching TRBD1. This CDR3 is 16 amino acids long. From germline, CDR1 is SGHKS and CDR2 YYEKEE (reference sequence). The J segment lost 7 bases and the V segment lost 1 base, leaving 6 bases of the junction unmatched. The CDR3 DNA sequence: TGTGCCAGCAGCTTGCACGGGACAGGGAGAAATTCACCCCTCCACTTT. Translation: CASSLHGTGRNSPLHF.

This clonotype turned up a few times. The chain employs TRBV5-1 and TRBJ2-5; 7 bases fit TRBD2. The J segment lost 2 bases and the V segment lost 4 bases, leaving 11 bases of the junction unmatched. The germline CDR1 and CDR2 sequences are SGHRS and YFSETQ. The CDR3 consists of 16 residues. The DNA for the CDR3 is TGCGCCAGCAGCCGCGGGGGAGGGTCCCGGCAAGAGACCCAGTACTTC. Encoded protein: CASSRGGGSRQETQYF.

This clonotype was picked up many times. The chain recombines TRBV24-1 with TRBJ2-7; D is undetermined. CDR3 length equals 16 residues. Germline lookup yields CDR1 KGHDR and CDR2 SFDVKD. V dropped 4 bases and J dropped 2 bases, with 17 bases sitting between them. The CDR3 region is CATSDPRANPPYEQYF. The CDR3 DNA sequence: TGTGCCACCAGTGACCCCCGAGCGAACCCACCCTACGAGCAGTACTTC.

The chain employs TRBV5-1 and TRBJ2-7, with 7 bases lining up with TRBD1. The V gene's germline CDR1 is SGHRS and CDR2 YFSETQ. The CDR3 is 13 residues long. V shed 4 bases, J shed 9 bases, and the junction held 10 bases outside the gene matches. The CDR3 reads CASSGDRDPPQYF. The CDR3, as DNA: TGCGCCAGCAGCGGAGACAGGGATCCACCGCAGTACTTC.

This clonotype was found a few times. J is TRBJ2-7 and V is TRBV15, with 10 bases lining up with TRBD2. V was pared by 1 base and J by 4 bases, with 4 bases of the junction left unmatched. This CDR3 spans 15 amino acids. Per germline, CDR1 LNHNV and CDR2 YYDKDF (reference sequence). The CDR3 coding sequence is TGTGCCACCAGCAGAGGGACTAGCGGAAGATACGAGCAGTACTTC. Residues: CATSRGTSGRYEQYF.